The T cell receptor (beta chain) described here comes from a study of early T cells in non-severe SARS-CoV-2 infection. Overall study context: The sequenced material was bulk RNA from unsorted whole blood, and its chains were unpaired.

This clonotype turned up a few times. Its antigen is still unknown. The CDR3 extends over 18 amino acids. General study results and limits: Sequences matched to VDJdb favored anti-spike CD8 responses, while private and CD4 specificities were missed.

Attached unique molecular identifiers marked individual cDNA molecules. TCRdb passed the 5' RACE reads through MiXCR, listing each CDR3 protein once. Of tens of thousands of distinct CDR3 sequences listed, 5% to 6.5% are singletons. Sequenced material: whole blood. This sequence joins TRBV12-2 and TRBJ2-7; TRBD1, the table's D call, was not compared with the DNA. TRBV12-2 is a known pseudogene. This TCR derives from an adult who was a healthcare worker with PCR-confirmed SARS-CoV-2 infection or an uninfected control (not recorded which). The CDR3 bases are TGTGCAAGTCGCTCCGCGAATCGACCGGGACACCCAACCTACGAGCAGTACTTC. This encodes CASRSANRPGHPTYEQYF.